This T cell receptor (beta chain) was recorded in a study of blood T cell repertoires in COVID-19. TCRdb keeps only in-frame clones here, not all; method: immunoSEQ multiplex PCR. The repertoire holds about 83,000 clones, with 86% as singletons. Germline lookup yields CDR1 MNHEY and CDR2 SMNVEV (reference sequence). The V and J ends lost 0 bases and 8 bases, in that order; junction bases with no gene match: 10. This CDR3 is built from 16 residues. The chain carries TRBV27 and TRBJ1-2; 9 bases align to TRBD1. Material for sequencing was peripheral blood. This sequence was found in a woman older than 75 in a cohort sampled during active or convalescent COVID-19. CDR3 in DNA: TGTGCCAGCAGTTTATCGTCTACCGGGACAGGGTGGGGCTACACCTTC. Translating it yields CASSLSSTGTGWGYTF.